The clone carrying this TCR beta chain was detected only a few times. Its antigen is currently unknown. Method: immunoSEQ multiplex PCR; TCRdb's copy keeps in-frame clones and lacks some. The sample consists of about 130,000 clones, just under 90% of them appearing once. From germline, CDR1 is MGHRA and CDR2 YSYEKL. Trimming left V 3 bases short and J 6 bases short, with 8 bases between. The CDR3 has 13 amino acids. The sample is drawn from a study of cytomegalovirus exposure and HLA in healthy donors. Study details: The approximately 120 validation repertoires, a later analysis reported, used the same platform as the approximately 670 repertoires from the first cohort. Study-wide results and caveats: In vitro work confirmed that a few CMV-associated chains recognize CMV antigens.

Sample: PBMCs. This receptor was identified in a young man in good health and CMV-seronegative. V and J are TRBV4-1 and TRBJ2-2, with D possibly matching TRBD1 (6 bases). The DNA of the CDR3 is TGCGCCAGCAGCCACCACAGGGCCGGGGAGCTGTTTTTT. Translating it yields CASSHHRAGELFF.